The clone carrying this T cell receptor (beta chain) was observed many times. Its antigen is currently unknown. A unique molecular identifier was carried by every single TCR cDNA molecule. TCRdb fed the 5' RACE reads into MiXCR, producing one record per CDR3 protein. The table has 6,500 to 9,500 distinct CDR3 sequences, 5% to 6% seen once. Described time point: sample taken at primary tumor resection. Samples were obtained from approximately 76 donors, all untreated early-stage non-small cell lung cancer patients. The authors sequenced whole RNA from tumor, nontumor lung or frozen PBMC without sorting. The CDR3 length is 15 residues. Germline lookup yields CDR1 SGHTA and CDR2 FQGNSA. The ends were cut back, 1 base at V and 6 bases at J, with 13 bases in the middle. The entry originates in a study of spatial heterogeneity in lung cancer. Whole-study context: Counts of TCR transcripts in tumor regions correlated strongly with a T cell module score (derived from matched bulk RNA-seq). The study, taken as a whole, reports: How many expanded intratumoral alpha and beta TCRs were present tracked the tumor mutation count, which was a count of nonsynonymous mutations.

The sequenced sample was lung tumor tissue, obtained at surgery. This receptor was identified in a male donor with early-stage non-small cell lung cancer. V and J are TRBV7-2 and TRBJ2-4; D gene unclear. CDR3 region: CASSLGRSWGNIQYF. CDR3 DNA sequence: TGTGCCAGCAGCTTAGGAAGGTCATGGGGAAACATTCAGTACTTC.